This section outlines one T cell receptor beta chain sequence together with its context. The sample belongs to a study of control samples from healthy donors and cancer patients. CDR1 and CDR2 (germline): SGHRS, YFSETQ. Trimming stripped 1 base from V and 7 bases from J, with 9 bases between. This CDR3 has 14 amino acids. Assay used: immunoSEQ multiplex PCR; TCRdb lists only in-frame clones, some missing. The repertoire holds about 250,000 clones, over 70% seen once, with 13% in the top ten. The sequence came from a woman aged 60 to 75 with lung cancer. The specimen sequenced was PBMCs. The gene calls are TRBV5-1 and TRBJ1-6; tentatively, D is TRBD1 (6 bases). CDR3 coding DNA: TGCGCCAGCAGCTTGCGGGGGCAGAATTCACCCCTCCACTTT. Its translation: CASSLRGQNSPLHF. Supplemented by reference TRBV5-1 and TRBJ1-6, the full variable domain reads KAGVTQTPRYLIKTRGQQVTLSCSPISGHRSVSWYQQTPGQGLQFLFEYFSETQRNKGNFPGRFSGRQFSNSRSEMNVSTLELGDSALYLCASSLRGQNSPLHFGNGTRLTVT.